This record looks at one T cell receptor beta chain sequence and its context. What it binds is unknown. Sequencing was performed with immunoSEQ multiplex PCR; in TCRdb, only in-frame clones are kept and a portion is missing. Among around 95,000 clones listed, roughly 90% were seen once. These data come from a study of T cell responses to AZD1222 COVID-19 vaccine. General study results and limits: Distributed over spike, vaccine-associated CD4 TCRs predominated at 160-218 and 743-854.

J lost 0 bases, V lost 0 bases, and 11 bases had no gene match. CDR1 and CDR2 (germline): SGHRS, YFSETQ. The CDR3 extends over 19 amino acids. Sequenced here: peripheral blood, sampled on day 0 of AZD1222 vaccination. This receptor was identified in an adult in good health. The chain has TRBV5-1 and TRBJ2-3, with 9 nucleotides matching TRBD2. The CDR3 sequence is CASSLVVGASGVSTDTQYF. The CDR3 DNA reads as TGCGCCAGCAGCTTGGTGGTCGGCGCTAGCGGGGTTAGCACAGATACGCAGTATTTT.